The 29 T cell receptor beta chains below all came from one sample that was sequenced in a study of blood T cells in healthy people across ages. Together with a sample-barcoded 5' primer, a J-beta primer mix was included in a second PCR lasting roughly 6 to 12 cycles. TCRdb passed the 5' RACE reads through MiXCR, listing each CDR3 protein once. The sample has around 1.5 million distinct CDR3 sequences, roughly 30% seen once. Source material: blood. These receptor sequences come from a woman in her 30s in good health.

The chain combines TRBV11-2 with TRBJ2-5, with D possibly TRBD2 on 6 matching bases. Trimming stripped 1 base from V and 2 bases from J, with 14 bases between. There are 16 residues in the CDR3. The V gene's germline CDR1 is SGHAT and CDR2 FQNNGV. Here the CDR3 reads CASSLGSSVEQETQYF. CDR3 bases: TGTGCCAGCAGCTTAGGGTCTAGCGTGGAGCAAGAGACCCAGTACTTC. Looking up the rest from reference TRBV11-2 and TRBJ2-5 gives the full variable domain: EAGVAQSPRYKIIEKRQSVAFWCNPISGHATLYWYQQILGQGPKLLIQFQNNGVVDDSQLPKDRFSAERLKGVDSTLKIQPAKLEDSAVYLCASSLGSSVEQETQYFGPGTRLLVL.

The chain employs TRBV29-1 and TRBJ1-2, with 8 positions matching TRBD1. The CDR3 sequence is 13 residues long. CDR1 and CDR2 (germline): SQVTM, ANQGSEA. Trimming at V came to 5 bases and at J to 7 bases, leaving 9 bases not matched to a gene. For the CDR3, the DNA is TGCAGCGTTCCGCTCAGGGGGCCTTCTGGCTACACCTTC. It yields the protein CSVPLRGPSGYTF.

About this clonotype: A read error may explain this, as a much larger clone is one base away. The gene calls are TRBV29-1 and TRBJ1-5, with D uncertain. The CDR3 has 11 residues. Trimming left V 7 bases short and J 5 bases short, with 9 bases between. Germline V CDR1 and CDR2: SQVTM, ANQGSEA. CDR3 DNA: TGCAGCGCTGGGGAAGATCAGCCCCAGCATTTT. Translated: CSAGEDQPQHF.

The sample holds many counts of this clonotype. The V and J genes are TRBV4-1 and TRBJ2-7, with TRBD2 matching over 8 bases. The junction had 8 bases not matched to a gene; V was cut back by 1 base and J by 6 bases. The germline V gene encodes CDR1 MGHRA and CDR2 YSYEKL. CDR3 length equals 15 residues. The CDR3 nucleotides are TGCGCCAGCAGCCAAGGAAGGGGCGGGGGGCTCGAGCAGTACTTC. Residues: CASSQGRGGGLEQYF.

The V and J genes are TRBV6-4 and TRBJ1-6, with 9 positions matching TRBD1. Germline V lookup: CDR1 MRHNA, CDR2 SNTAGT. Trimming removed 2 bases from V and 9 bases from J; junction bases left unmatched: 2. CDR3 length: 14 residues. The chain's CDR3 is CASSDGTGFSPLHF. Here the CDR3 DNA reads TGTGCCAGCAGTGACGGGACAGGGTTTTCACCCCTCCACTTT.

This clonotype showed up just a few times. The rearrangement uses TRBV20-1 and TRBJ2-3, with a possible D match to TRBD1 (5 bases). CDR3 length: 13 residues. Trimming took off 1 base at V and 6 bases at J, with 11 bases between the two ends. Germline V gives CDR1 DFQATT, CDR2 SNEGSKA (reference sequence). The CDR3 DNA sequence: TGCAGTGCTAGAGTGTCAGCAGGGGATACGCAGTATTTT. Its protein product is CSARVSAGDTQYF.

This clonotype showed up just once. V is TRBV29-1 and J is TRBJ2-5, with D maybe TRBD2 (5 bases). With the DNA end fitting TRBJ2-7 better, the J assignment may be wrong. The CDR3 is made up of 14 amino acids. Germline V lookup: CDR1 SQVTM, CDR2 ANQGSEA. This CDR3 reads CSVGSIGGPYEQYF. For the CDR3, the DNA is TGCAGCGTTGGAAGTATAGGCGGGCCCTACGAGCAGTACTTC.

This clonotype was picked up a small number of times. The chain's CDR3 is CSARRPDSLAYNEQFF. The CDR3 bases are TGCAGTGCTAGACGCCCCGACAGTTTGGCCTACAATGAGCAGTTCTTC. This sequence joins TRBV20-1 and TRBJ2-1; a weak D match, TRBD1 (5 bases). Germline V gene data show CDR1 as DFQATT and CDR2 as SNEGSKA (reference sequence). The CDR3 consists of 16 residues. V was cut by 2 bases and J by 2 bases, with 16 bases left in between.

This clonotype was counted only a few times. The genes are TRBV6-5 and TRBJ1-2, with 9 bases aligning to TRBD1. The CDR3 is 20 residues long. Germline CDR1 and CDR2: MNHEY and SVGAGI. V shed 2 bases and J 5 bases; nucleotides not matched to a gene: 21. The CDR3 is CASSYGPHTGGSGSQYGYTF. CDR3 sequence (DNA): TGTGCCAGCAGTTACGGACCCCACACAGGGGGCTCCGGGTCCCAGTATGGCTACACCTTC.

This clonotype was found a few times. The CDR3 bases are TGCAGTGCGACGTCAGTGGGCCAGGGCGTTCGGTATGGCTACACCTTC. It specifies CSATSVGQGVRYGYTF. The chain joins TRBV20-1 to TRBJ1-2, with a weak D call TRBD1 (5 bases). Trimming left V 6 bases short and J 5 bases short, with 25 bases between. The V gene's germline CDR1 is DFQATT and CDR2 SNEGSKA (reference sequence). There are 16 residues in the CDR3.

The rearrangement uses TRBV25-1 and TRBJ1-2; no clear D gene. This CDR3 has 12 amino acids. V was cut by 8 bases and J by 8 bases, with 15 bases left in between. CDR1 MGHDK and CDR2 SYGVNS come from the germline V gene. CDR3 sequence: CASPSGSRGYTF. The CDR3 coding sequence is TGTGCCAGCCCCTCGGGATCTCGGGGCTACACCTTC.

The chain has TRBV2 and TRBJ2-1, with 7 bases that match TRBD2. Germline CDR1 is SNHLY and CDR2 is FYNNEI. CDR3 length: 20 amino acids. V shed 5 bases, J shed 4 bases, and the junction held 23 bases outside the gene matches. CDR3 amino acids: CASSHLTPAAGDSRYNEQFF. The CDR3 DNA is TGTGCCAGCAGTCACTTGACACCGGCGGCGGGGGACTCTCGGTACAATGAGCAGTTCTTC.

This clonotype was found a few times. V and J are TRBV7-3 and TRBJ2-7, with D unresolved. CDR1 and CDR2 from the germline V gene are SGHTA and FQGTGA. V was shortened by 2 bases and J by 3 bases, with 11 bases between the two germline ends. The CDR3 totals 14 residues. Written as DNA, the CDR3 is TGTGCCAGCAGCTTAGAGGACGGGCGCTACGAGCAGTACTTC. The encoded protein is CASSLEDGRYEQYF.

The chain carries TRBV2 and TRBJ2-3; D remains ambiguous. Deletions cut 6 bases from V and 5 bases from J, with 12 bases between. Germline CDR1 SNHLY, CDR2 FYNNEI. This CDR3 has 13 residues. The CDR3 spells CASRPWALDTQYF. In DNA, the CDR3 is TGTGCCAGCAGACCATGGGCCCTAGATACGCAGTATTTT.

The chain has TRBV24-1 and TRBJ2-7; D is ambiguous. The V end lost 7 bases, the J end lost 7 bases, and 10 bases lay between the germline ends. This CDR3 spans 11 amino acids. CDR1 is KGHDR and CDR2 is SFDVKD in the germline V gene. CDR3 sequence (DNA): TGTGCCACCAGATCTGATCGGGAGCAGTACTTC. Its protein product is CATRSDREQYF.

The CDR3 DNA follows: TGTGCCAGCAGGGAGCCTAGACATCCACTCGACTACAATGAGCAGTACTTC. This gives the protein CASREPRHPLDYNEQYF. This chain links TRBV12-3 or TRBV12-4 with TRBJ2-1, with D possibly being TRBD2 (5 bases). TRBJ2-7 matches the DNA end more closely, so the J call is doubtful. The CDR3 runs 17 residues.

The V and J genes are TRBV6-5 and TRBJ2-3; the match to TRBD2 covers 8 bases. The germline CDR1 and CDR2 sequences are MNHEY and SVGAGI. Unmatched junction bases numbered 9, after V lost 2 bases and J lost 5 bases. The CDR3 consists of 16 residues. The CDR3 protein is CASSYGAGRGRDTQYF. CDR3 nucleotides: TGTGCCAGCAGTTACGGGGCCGGGAGGGGTAGAGATACGCAGTATTTT.

V gene TRBV5-1 combines with J gene TRBJ2-1; 13 nucleotides align to TRBD2. The CDR3 length is 16 residues. From germline, CDR1 is SGHRS and CDR2 YFSETQ. The J segment lost 9 bases and the V segment lost 5 bases, leaving 11 bases of the junction unmatched. The CDR3 spells CASSPGGLAGMVEQFF. CDR3 nucleotides: TGCGCCAGCAGTCCTGGGGGACTAGCGGGAATGGTTGAGCAGTTCTTC.

This clonotype appeared many times. The J gene is TRBJ2-7, the V gene TRBV29-1; D remains ambiguous. Trimming removed 4 bases from V and 4 bases from J, with 14 bases in between. Germline CDR1 reads SQVTM; CDR2 reads ANQGSEA. The CDR3 loop spans 13 amino acids. The CDR3 region is CSVVHQPSYEQYF. Here the CDR3 DNA reads TGCAGCGTTGTACATCAGCCCAGTTACGAGCAGTACTTC.

The rearrangement uses TRBV6-6 and TRBJ2-3, with a tentative D call TRBD1 (6 bases). Germline-derived CDR1 and CDR2 are MNHNY and SVGAGI (reference sequence). Trimming shortened V by 7 bases and J by 0 bases, and 11 bases separated the two germline ends. This CDR3 contains 14 residues. The CDR3 sequence: CASNQGGSTDTQYF. Here the CDR3 DNA reads TGTGCCAGCAATCAAGGGGGTAGCACAGATACGCAGTATTTT.

This clonotype was counted only a few times. The chain combines TRBV12-3 or TRBV12-4 with TRBJ2-7; 7 bases are shared with TRBD1. The CDR3 has 13 amino acids. Trimming cost V 6 bases and J 6 bases; bases outside gene matches: 8. The CDR3 DNA is TGTGCCAGCAGGGCTCGACAGGGCACCGAGCAGTACTTC. Its translation: CASRARQGTEQYF.

V is TRBV5-1 and J is TRBJ2-7; possibly TRBD2 for D (5 bases). The ends were cut back, 1 base at V and 5 bases at J, with 16 bases in the middle. There are 15 residues in the CDR3. Germline V gene lookup returns CDR1 SGHRS and CDR2 YFSETQ. The CDR3 sequence is CASSLLFGERNEQYF. CDR3 DNA sequence: TGCGCCAGCAGCTTGCTCTTCGGGGAAAGGAACGAGCAGTACTTC.

Regarding this clonotype: The CDR3 ends on some other residue instead of the conserved phenylalanine or tryptophan, so this is likely a read error. The V call is TRBV29-1, the J call TRBJ1-1, with TRBD1 identical over 7 bases. Germline values: CDR1 SQVTM, CDR2 ANQGSEA. The CDR3 is 15 amino acids. The V and J ends lost 4 bases and 3 bases, in that order; junction bases with no gene match: 11. DNA of the CDR3: TGCAGCGTTGGAGGTTCGGGACAGACATACACTGAAGCTTTCTGT. Translated, it gives CSVGGSGQTYTEAFC.

V and J are TRBV20-1 and TRBJ2-7; D is possibly TRBD1 (6 bases). The CDR3 loop spans 14 amino acids. V lost 3 bases and J 4 bases, leaving 16 bases between the germline ends. CDR1 is DFQATT and CDR2 is SNEGSKA in the germline V gene (reference sequence). The CDR3 DNA reads as TGCAGTGCTAGGGGCGGTCAGGGGTGGTACGAGCAGTACTTC. This gives the protein CSARGGQGWYEQYF.

The chain uses TRBV20-1 and TRBJ1-6, with D possibly matching TRBD1 (5 bases). From germline, CDR1 is DFQATT and CDR2 SNEGSKA (reference sequence). The CDR3 totals 16 residues. The V end was cut by 6 bases, the J end by 7 bases, with 22 bases between. The CDR3 is CSALGPPGSMNSPLHF. The CDR3, as DNA: TGCAGTGCCCTAGGCCCCCCAGGGAGTATGAATTCACCCCTCCACTTT.

The genes are TRBV7-9 and TRBJ2-5, with D tentatively TRBD1 or TRBD2 (5 bases each). CDR1 and CDR2 (germline): SEHNR, FQNEAQ (reference sequence). Trimming pared 5 bases from V and 1 base from J, leaving 14 bases between. The CDR3 length is 15 residues. CDR3 protein: CASSDLLGGQETQYF. The CDR3 DNA follows: TGTGCCAGCAGCGATTTACTTGGGGGCCAAGAGACCCAGTACTTC.

The J gene is TRBJ1-1, the V gene TRBV4-1; D is unclear. The CDR3 contains 15 residues. Trimming cost V 0 bases and J 4 bases, with 12 bases left between them. Germline CDR1 is MGHRA and CDR2 is YSYEKL. The CDR3: CASSQDWGMGTEAFF. The CDR3 nucleotides read TGCGCCAGCAGCCAAGATTGGGGAATGGGCACTGAAGCTTTCTTT.

The sample holds a few counts of this clonotype. The chain employs TRBV29-1 and TRBJ1-2; the D is unclear. This CDR3 spans 14 amino acids. Per the germline V gene, CDR1 is SQVTM and CDR2 is ANQGSEA. With 0 bases removed from V and 8 bases from J, the gap between germline ends came to 16 bases. CDR3 sequence (DNA): TGCAGCGTTGAAGATCTCCAAACCTCGGGCGGCTACACCTTC. Protein sequence: CSVEDLQTSGGYTF.

Of note for this clonotype: A junction boundary mismatches the germline segment, possibly from a read error. The chain joins TRBV13 to TRBJ2-5; D remains ambiguous. The CDR3 length is 11 residues. Germline V gene lookup returns CDR1 PRHDT and CDR2 FYEKMQ (reference sequence). The CDR3 loop reads CANSLDETQYF. In nucleotides, the CDR3 is TGTGCCAACAGCTTAGACGAGACCCAGTACTTC. Looking up the rest from reference TRBV13 and TRBJ2-5 gives the full variable domain: AAGVIQSPRHLIKEKRETATLKCYPIPRHDTVYWYQQGPGQDPQFLISFYEKMQSDKGSIPDRFSAQQFSDYHSELNMSSLELGDSALYFCANSLDETQYFGPGTRLLVL.